The clone carrying this T cell receptor beta chain was seen a single time. The CDR3 covers 13 residues. CDR1 SGDLS and CDR2 YYNGEE come from the germline V gene. With V trimmed by 5 bases and J by 7 bases, 6 bases remained unmatched. The data belong to a study of blood T cell repertoires in COVID-19. Sequencing used immunoSEQ multiplex PCR; TCRdb keeps in-frame clones, though not all of them. This table has approximately 99,000 clones, 80% to 90% appearing once. The receptor comes from a man in his fifties or sixties with COVID-19, enrolled during active disease. Sequenced material: peripheral blood. The chain employs TRBV9 and TRBJ1-2; 9 bases are shared with TRBD1. The CDR3 spells CASRTQGAFGYTF. The CDR3 coding sequence is TGTGCCAGCAGAACACAGGGGGCGTTTGGCTACACCTTC.